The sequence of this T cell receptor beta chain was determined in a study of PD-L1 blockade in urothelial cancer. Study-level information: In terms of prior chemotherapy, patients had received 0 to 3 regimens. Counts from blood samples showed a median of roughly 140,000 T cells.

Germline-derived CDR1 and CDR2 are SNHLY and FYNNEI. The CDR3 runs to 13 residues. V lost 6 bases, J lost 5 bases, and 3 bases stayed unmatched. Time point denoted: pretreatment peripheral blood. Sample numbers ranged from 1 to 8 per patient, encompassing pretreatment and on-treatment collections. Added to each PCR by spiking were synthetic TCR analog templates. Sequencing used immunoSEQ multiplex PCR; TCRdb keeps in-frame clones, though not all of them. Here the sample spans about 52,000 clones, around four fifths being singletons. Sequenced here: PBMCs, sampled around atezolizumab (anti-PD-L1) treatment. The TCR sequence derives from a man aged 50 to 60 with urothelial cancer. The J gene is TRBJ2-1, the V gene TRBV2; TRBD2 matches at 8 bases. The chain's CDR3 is CASRTSANNEQFF. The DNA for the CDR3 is TGTGCCAGCAGGACTAGCGCCAACAATGAGCAGTTCTTC.